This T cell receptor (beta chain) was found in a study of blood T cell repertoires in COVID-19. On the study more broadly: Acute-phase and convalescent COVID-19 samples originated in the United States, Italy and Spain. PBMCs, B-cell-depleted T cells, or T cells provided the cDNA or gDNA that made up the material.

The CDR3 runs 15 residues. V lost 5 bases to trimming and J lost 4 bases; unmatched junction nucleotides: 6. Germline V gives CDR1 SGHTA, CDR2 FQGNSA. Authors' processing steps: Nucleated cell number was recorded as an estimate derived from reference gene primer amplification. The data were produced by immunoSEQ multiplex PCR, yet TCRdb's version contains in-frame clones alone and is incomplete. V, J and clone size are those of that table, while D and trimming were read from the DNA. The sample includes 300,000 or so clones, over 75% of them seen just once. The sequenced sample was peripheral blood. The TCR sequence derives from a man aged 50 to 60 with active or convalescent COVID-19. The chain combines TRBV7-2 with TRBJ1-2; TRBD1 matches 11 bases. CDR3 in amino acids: CASSQGQGATYGYTF. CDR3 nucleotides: TGTGCCAGCAGCCAAGGACAGGGGGCTACCTATGGCTACACCTTC. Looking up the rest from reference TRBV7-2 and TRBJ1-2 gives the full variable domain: GAGVSQSPSNKVTEKGKDVELRCDPISGHTALYWYRQSLGQGLEFLIYFQGNSAPDKSGLPSDRFSAERTGGSVSTLTIQRTQQEDSAVYLCASSQGQGATYGYTFGSGTRLTVV.